What follows are 20 T cell receptor beta chains derived from one specimen sequenced in a study of identical twins. TCRdb re-analysed the 5' RACE reads in MiXCR, keeping a single row per CDR3 protein. The sample carries 350,000 or so distinct CDR3 sequences, roughly 9% recorded once. The sequencing sample was made of naive T cells sorted from blood. Receptor source: a woman aged 45-60 years in good health.

This clonotype was found a few times. The chain links TRBV5-1 to TRBJ2-1; weak D call: TRBD2 (8 bases). Germline V gene data show CDR1 as SGHRS and CDR2 as YFSETQ. V was pared by 3 bases and J by 7 bases, with 32 bases between. The CDR3 runs 20 residues. In DNA form, the CDR3 reads TGCGCCAGCAGCTCTTCTTTCCTCGGGACAGAAGGCACTAGCGGAAATGAGCAGTTCTTC. Its translation is CASSSSFLGTEGTSGNEQFF.

The chain uses TRBV19 and TRBJ2-2; the match to TRBD2 covers 12 bases. The germline CDR1 and CDR2 sequences are LNHDA and SQIVND (reference sequence). This CDR3 region has 16 residues. J gave up 7 bases and V 4 bases, and 7 bases lay outside the gene matches. CDR3: CASSTRLAGVGGELFF. In nucleotides, the CDR3 is TGTGCCAGTAGTACACGACTAGCGGGAGTCGGCGGGGAGCTGTTTTTT. Complete variable domain (other parts from reference TRBV19 and TRBJ2-2): DGGITQSPKYLFRKEGQNVTLSCEQNLNHDAMYWYRQDPGQGLRLIYYSQIVNDFQKGDIAEGYSVSREKKESFPLTVTSAQKNPTAFYLCASSTRLAGVGGELFFGEGSRLTVL.

This clonotype has just a few counts. The J gene is TRBJ2-7, the V gene TRBV12-5; D perhaps matches TRBD2 (5 bases). CDR3 size: 15 residues. Looked up from germline, CDR1 is LGHNT and CDR2 is FRNRAP. Trimming took off 0 bases at V and 4 bases at J, with 13 bases between the two ends. CDR3 nucleotides: TGTGCTAGTGGTTTGGTACCTTCGGGGTTGTACGAGCAGTACTTC. Translated: CASGLVPSGLYEQYF.

This clonotype came up many times. This chain links TRBV10-3 with TRBJ1-5; 8 bases map to TRBD1. The length of the CDR3 is 16 residues. The V gene's germline CDR1 is ENHRY and CDR2 SYGVKD. V gave up 0 bases and J gave up 6 bases; unmatched junction bases: 7. CDR3 sequence reads: CAISESRQGNGQPQHF. The CDR3 DNA reads as TGTGCCATCAGTGAGTCGAGACAGGGGAACGGTCAGCCCCAGCATTTT.

The chain has TRBV20-1 and TRBJ2-3; the D gene is possibly TRBD1 (6 bases). CDR3 length: 14 residues. In germline, CDR1 is DFQATT, CDR2 SNEGSKA (reference sequence). V was cut by 4 bases and J by 0 bases, with 11 bases left in between. The CDR3 sequence: CSATRDISTDTQYF. For the CDR3, the DNA is TGCAGTGCTACACGGGACATAAGCACAGATACGCAGTATTTT.

This chain links TRBV5-6 with TRBJ2-3, with 11 positions matching TRBD2. In germline, CDR1 is SGHDT, CDR2 YYEEEE. Losses at the gene ends were 2 bases for V and 4 bases for J; bases not matched to a gene: 9. The CDR3 extends over 17 amino acids. The CDR3 sequence: CASSFRTSGSTPDTQYF. CDR3 in DNA: TGTGCCAGCAGCTTTCGGACTAGCGGGTCTACCCCAGATACGCAGTATTTT.

This clonotype has more than one count but fewer than ten. The V and J genes are TRBV2 and TRBJ2-1; 10 positions agree with TRBD2. J lost 9 bases, V lost 8 bases, and 7 bases had no gene match. CDR3 size: 13 residues. Germline V gives CDR1 SNHLY, CDR2 FYNNEI. CDR3: CASLGLAMGEQFF. The CDR3 coding sequence is TGTGCCAGCCTGGGACTAGCGATGGGTGAGCAGTTCTTC.

In this sample, this clonotype turned up a few times. This chain uses TRBV24-1 with TRBJ2-1; 12 bases align to TRBD2. This CDR3 comprises 17 residues. Germline loops: CDR1 KGHDR, CDR2 SFDVKD. After removal of 3 bases from V and 5 bases from J, the junction contained 7 bases not matched to a gene. The DNA for the CDR3 is TGTGCCACCAGTGATCCCACTAGCGGGAGGACGAACAATGAGCAGTTCTTC. Amino acids: CATSDPTSGRTNNEQFF.

This CDR3 reads CATPGQSDAGELFF. CDR3 coding DNA: TGTGCCACCCCGGGACAGTCTGACGCCGGGGAGCTGTTTTTT. V gene TRBV12-3 or TRBV12-4 combines with J gene TRBJ2-2; the match to TRBD1 covers 7 bases. Losses at the gene ends were 10 bases for V and 6 bases for J; bases not matched to a gene: 11. CDR3 size: 14 residues.

Many counts were recorded for this clonotype. This sequence joins TRBV29-1 and TRBJ2-1; 8 positions agree with TRBD1. After removal of 5 bases from V and 9 bases from J, the junction contained 12 bases not matched to a gene. Germline V gene lookup returns CDR1 SQVTM and CDR2 ANQGSEA. This CDR3 is built from 14 residues. The CDR3 DNA sequence: TGCAGCGTTCAGGGGGCTGGTGTGAGGGGTGAGCAGTTCTTC. This codes for CSVQGAGVRGEQFF.

The rearrangement uses TRBV20-1 and TRBJ2-6, with TRBD1 identical over 7 bases. CDR1 is DFQATT and CDR2 is SNEGSKA in the germline V gene (reference sequence). CDR3 length: 17 amino acids. The V and J ends lost 3 bases and 0 bases, in that order; junction bases with no gene match: 8. CDR3 amino acids: CSARSGDSNSGANVLTF. The CDR3 bases are TGCAGTGCTAGGTCCGGGGACAGCAACTCTGGGGCCAACGTCCTGACTTTC.

This clonotype was detected a few times. CDR3 coding DNA: TGTGCCAGCAGCTGGTCCGGCGAAAACATTCAGTACTTC. It yields the protein CASSWSGENIQYF. This chain joins TRBV7-9 and TRBJ2-4; D not resolved. V gave up 4 bases and J gave up 5 bases, with 9 bases separating them. Germline-derived CDR1 and CDR2 are SEHNR and FQNEAQ (reference sequence). The CDR3 is 13 residues long.

This clonotype has a handful of counts. V usage is TRBV12-3 or TRBV12-4 and J usage is TRBJ1-2; 7 bases map to TRBD1. The CDR3 extends over 13 amino acids. V lost 6 bases and J lost 4; bases outside the gene matches: 5. The CDR3 DNA reads TGTGCCAGCAGCACACAGGGGTCCTATGGCTACACCTTC. Translating gives CASSTQGSYGYTF.

The rearrangement uses TRBV3-1 and TRBJ2-3; 9 bases line up with TRBD1. The CDR3 contains 16 residues. The germline gives CDR1 LGHDT, CDR2 YNNKEL (reference sequence). The ends lost 4 bases at V and 4 bases at J; junction bases unmatched: 9. The DNA for the CDR3 is TGTGCCAGCAGCCCCCCCGGACAGGGGATAGCAGATACGCAGTATTTT. Translating gives CASSPPGQGIADTQYF.

The chain employs TRBV27 and TRBJ2-1, with 8 bases fitting TRBD2. The germline gives CDR1 MNHEY, CDR2 SMNVEV (reference sequence). The CDR3 has 15 amino acids. Germline trimming cut 7 bases from V and 10 bases from J; bases unmatched to any gene: 15. CDR3: CASIQPGLGSGEQFF. The CDR3 nucleotides read TGTGCCAGCATCCAGCCGGGACTAGGGTCTGGGGAGCAGTTCTTC.

Ten or more counts support this clonotype. The chain employs TRBV14 and TRBJ2-7; D uncertain. The CDR3 runs 12 residues. V shed 3 bases and J shed 4 bases, with 7 bases lying between them. In germline, CDR1 is SGHDN, CDR2 FVKESK. This chain's CDR3 is CASSHPGYEQYV. Here the CDR3 DNA reads TGTGCCAGCAGCCATCCGGGTTACGAGCAGTACGTC.

This clonotype was recorded at least ten times. The chain couples TRBV20-1 to TRBJ2-3; D might be TRBD2 (5 bases). The CDR3 runs to 14 residues. Germline CDR1 DFQATT, CDR2 SNEGSKA (reference sequence). V was shortened by 3 bases and J by 3 bases, with 13 bases between the two germline ends. CDR3 DNA: TGCAGTGCTAGGGGCCCGAGCGGTACAGATACGCAGTATTTT. Translation: CSARGPSGTDTQYF.

This clonotype was observed a single time. The junction differs from germline at one of its ends, possibly a read error. The chain uses TRBV24-1 and TRBJ1-2; TRBD1 aligns across 10 bases. Germline loops: CDR1 KGHDR, CDR2 SFDVKD. The CDR3 loop spans 15 amino acids. Written as DNA, the CDR3 is TGTGCCACCAGTGACCCCGGGACAGGGGTAGGTGGCTACCCCTTC. As protein: CATSDPGTGVGGYPF.

This clonotype was observed many times. This sequence joins TRBV11-2 and TRBJ2-1; 9 positions match TRBD2. Germline assignment: CDR1 SGHAT and CDR2 FQNNGV. This CDR3 has 15 amino acids. J gave up 7 bases and V 2 bases, and 6 bases lay outside the gene matches. The CDR3 nucleotides are TGTGCCAGCAGCTTAAGGCGGGAGGGTAGGAATGAGCAGTTCTTC. Translated, it gives CASSLRREGRNEQFF.

The chain has TRBV7-9 and TRBJ2-7; TRBD1 might be the D (6 bases). Germline V gene lookup returns CDR1 SEHNR and CDR2 FQNEAQ (reference sequence). The CDR3 runs to 15 residues. In DNA form, the CDR3 reads TGTGCCAGCAGTTTAGGTCGACAGGCGGGCGACGAGCAGTACGTC. It encodes CASSLGRQAGDEQYV.